This T cell receptor (beta chain) was sequenced during a study of shared clonotypes between healthy human individuals. Findings and limits, study-wide: Non-shared clonotypes displayed generation probabilities falling below those of clonotypes present in all four donors.

The CDR3 extends over 15 amino acids. Germline trimming cut 6 bases from V and 2 bases from J; bases unmatched to any gene: 7. CDR1 SNHLY and CDR2 FYNNEI come from the germline V gene. Positive CCR7 selection of CD45RO-negative cells yielded the naive CD8 cells, and terminally differentiated effector memory CD45RA+ cells were excluded. The donors were adults (healthy and HIV-negative) with no recent acute infections or vaccinations. About this clone: Its cognate antigen is unknown.

Assay used: immunoSEQ multiplex PCR; TCRdb lists only in-frame clones, some missing. The sample has around 1,900,000 clones, just over 90% seen once. The source is a man aged 18 to 35 in good health. Some clones in this sample may be carry-over from other donors' samples. Sequencing used naive CD8+ T cells from PBMCs. The genes are TRBV2 and TRBJ1-2; 9 nucleotides line up with TRBD1. In DNA form, the CDR3 reads TGTGCCAGCAGGGTTGACAGGGGGTGGAACTATGGCTACACCTTC. Protein product: CASRVDRGWNYGYTF.